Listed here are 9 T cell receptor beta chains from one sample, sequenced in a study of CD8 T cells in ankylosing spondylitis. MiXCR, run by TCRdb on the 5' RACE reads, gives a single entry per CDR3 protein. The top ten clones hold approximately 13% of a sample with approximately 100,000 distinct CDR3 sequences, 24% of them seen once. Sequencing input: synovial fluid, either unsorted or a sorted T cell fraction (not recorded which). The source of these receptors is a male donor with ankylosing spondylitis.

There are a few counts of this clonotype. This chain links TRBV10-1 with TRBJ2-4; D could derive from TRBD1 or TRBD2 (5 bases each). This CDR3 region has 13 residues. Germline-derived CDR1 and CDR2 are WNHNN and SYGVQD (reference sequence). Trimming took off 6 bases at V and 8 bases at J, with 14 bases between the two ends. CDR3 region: CASSDSGRDIQYF. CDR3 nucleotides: TGCGCCAGCAGCGACTCGGGGCGCGACATTCAGTACTTC.

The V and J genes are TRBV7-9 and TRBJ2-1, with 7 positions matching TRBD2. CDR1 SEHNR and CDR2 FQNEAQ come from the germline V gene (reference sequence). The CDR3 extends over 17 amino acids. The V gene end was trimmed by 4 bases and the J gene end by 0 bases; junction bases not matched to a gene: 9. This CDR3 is CASSWPYERDSYNEQFF. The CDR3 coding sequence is TGTGCCAGCAGCTGGCCCTATGAGCGGGACTCCTACAATGAGCAGTTCTTC.

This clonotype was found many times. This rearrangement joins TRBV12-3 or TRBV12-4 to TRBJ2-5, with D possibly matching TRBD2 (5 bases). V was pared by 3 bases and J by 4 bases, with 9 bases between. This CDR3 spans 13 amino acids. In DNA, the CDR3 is TGTGCCAGCAGTTTCACTAGTGGAGAGACCCAGTACTTC. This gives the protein CASSFTSGETQYF.

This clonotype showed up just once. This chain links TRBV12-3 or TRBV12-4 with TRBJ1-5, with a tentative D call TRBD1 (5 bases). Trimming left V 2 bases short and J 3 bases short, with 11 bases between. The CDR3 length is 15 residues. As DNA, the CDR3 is TGTGCCAGCAGTTTACAGGGAGGAGACAATCAGCCCCAGCATTTT. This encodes CASSLQGGDNQPQHF.

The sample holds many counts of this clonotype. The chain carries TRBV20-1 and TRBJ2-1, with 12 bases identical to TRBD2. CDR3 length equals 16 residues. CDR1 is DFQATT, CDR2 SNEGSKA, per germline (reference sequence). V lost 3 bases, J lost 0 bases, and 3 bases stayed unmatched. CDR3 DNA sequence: TGCAGTGCTAGCCAGACTAGCGGGAGCTCCTACAATGAGCAGTTCTTC. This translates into CSASQTSGSSYNEQFF.

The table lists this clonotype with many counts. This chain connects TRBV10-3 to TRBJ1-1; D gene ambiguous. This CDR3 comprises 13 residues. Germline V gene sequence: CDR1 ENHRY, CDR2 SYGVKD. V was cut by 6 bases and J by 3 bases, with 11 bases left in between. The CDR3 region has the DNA TGTGCCATCAGCCCCAGGCAGGACACTGAAGCTTTCTTT. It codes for CAISPRQDTEAFF.

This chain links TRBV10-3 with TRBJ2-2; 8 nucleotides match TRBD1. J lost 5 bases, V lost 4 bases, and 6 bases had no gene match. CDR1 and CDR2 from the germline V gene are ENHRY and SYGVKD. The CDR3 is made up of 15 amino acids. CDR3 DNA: TGTGCCATCAGTGCGGACAGGGCGGCAACCGGGGAGCTGTTTTTT. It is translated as CAISADRAATGELFF.

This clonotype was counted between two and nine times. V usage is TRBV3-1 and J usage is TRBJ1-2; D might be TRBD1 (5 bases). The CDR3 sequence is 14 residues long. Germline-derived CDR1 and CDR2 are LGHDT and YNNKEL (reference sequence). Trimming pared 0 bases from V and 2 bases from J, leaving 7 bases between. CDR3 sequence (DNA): TGTGCCAGCAGCCAAGATCGGGGGAACTATGGCTACACCTTC. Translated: CASSQDRGNYGYTF.

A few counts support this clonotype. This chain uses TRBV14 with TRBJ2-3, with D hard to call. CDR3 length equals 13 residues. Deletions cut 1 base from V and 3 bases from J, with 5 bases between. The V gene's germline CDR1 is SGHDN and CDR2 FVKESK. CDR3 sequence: CASSQGYTDTQYF. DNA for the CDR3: TGTGCCAGCAGCCAAGGGTATACAGATACGCAGTATTTT.